This is a list of T cell receptor beta chains from one sample in a study of identical twins. TCRdb ran MiXCR on the 5' RACE reads and lists one entry per CDR3 protein. This sample has approximately 230,000 distinct CDR3 sequences, with under 8.5% found just once. These same records also appear under a second study, on T cells expressing NK-cell markers.

The material sequenced was CD8+ T cells sorted from blood. These receptors were taken from a woman aged 18-29 years in good health. Each CDR3 is given with its conserved first and last residue. A D gene is named only where the DNA matches it firmly. Part of the rows lack a size; the others show once, few, many or a class for expanded clones.

D: NA
J: TRBJ2-1
V: TRBV29-1
size: NA
DNA: TGCAGCGGATGGTCCAACCGGAATGAGCAGTTCTTC
CDR3: CSGWSNRNEQFF

D: TRBD1
J: TRBJ2-4
V: TRBV11-3
size: many
DNA: TGTGCCAGCAGCCCCCGGGACAGGGACAAAAACATTCAGTACTTC
CDR3: CASSPRDRDKNIQYF

D: NA
J: TRBJ2-5
V: TRBV5-1
size: NA
DNA: TGCGCCAGCAGCTCCCATCGGGACACCGAGACCCAGTACTTC
CDR3: CASSSHRDTETQYF

D: NA
J: TRBJ1-2
V: TRBV7-8
size: many
DNA: TGTGCCAGCAGCTTACTCGGGACTGGGGATGGCTACACCTTC
CDR3: CASSLLGTGDGYTF

D: NA
J: TRBJ2-7
V: TRBV7-2
size: many
DNA: TGTGCCAGCAGCCCCCGACAGGAGCAGTACTTC
CDR3: CASSPRQEQYF

D: TRBD2
J: TRBJ2-3
V: TRBV11-3
size: NA
DNA: TGTGCCAGCAGCGCCGGACTAGAGAGCACAGATACGCAGTATTTT
CDR3: CASSAGLESTDTQYF

D: TRBD1
J: TRBJ1-1
V: TRBV3-1
size: few
DNA: TGTGCCAGCAGCCAAGATAGGAGGACAGGGGGAGAAGGGAACACTGAAGCTTTCTTT
CDR3: CASSQDRRTGGEGNTEAFF

D: NA
J: TRBJ1-1
V: TRBV12-3/TRBV12-4
size: few
DNA: TGTGCCAGCAGCAAGGGAGTGACTGAAGCTTTCTTT
CDR3: CASSKGVTEAFF

D: TRBD2
J: TRBJ2-3
V: TRBV5-1
size: many
DNA: TGCGCCAGCAGCTCTGGACTAGCTAGCACAGATACGCAGTATTTT
CDR3: CASSSGLASTDTQYF

D: TRBD1
J: TRBJ2-1
V: TRBV9
size: few
DNA: TGTGCCAGCAGCGCCCCTACAGGGGAAGCGGTCAATGAGCAGTTCTTC
CDR3: CASSAPTGEAVNEQFF

D: NA
J: TRBJ1-5
V: TRBV6-1
size: NA
DNA: TGTGCCAGCAGTGCCCGGGGCCGGAGTGATCAGCCCCAGCATTTT
CDR3: CASSARGRSDQPQHF

D: NA
J: TRBJ2-3
V: TRBV12-3/TRBV12-4
size: few
DNA: TGTGCCAACGCCCGCACTTTGGACACGCAGTATTTT
CDR3: CANARTLDTQYF

D: NA
J: TRBJ2-7
V: TRBV7-6
size: few
DNA: TGTGCCAGCAGCCCAGGGGCAGGGCGCTCCTACGAGCAGTACTTC
CDR3: CASSPGAGRSYEQYF

D: TRBD1
J: TRBJ2-7
V: TRBV6-5
size: many
DNA: TGTGCCAGCAGTTACATCCCGGGACAGGGCGCCTACGAGCAGTACTTC
CDR3: CASSYIPGQGAYEQYF

D: NA
J: TRBJ1-1
V: TRBV7-9
size: NA
DNA: TGTGCCAGCAGCGCCGGGACAAGGGCTTTCTTT
CDR3: CASSAGTRAFF

D: NA
J: TRBJ1-2
V: TRBV9
size: many
DNA: TGTGCCAGCAGCGCTCACAAGGACGGCTATGGCTACACCTTC
CDR3: CASSAHKDGYGYTF

D: NA
J: TRBJ2-2
V: TRBV9
size: NA
DNA: TGTGCCAGCACCGGGGGTGTAGGTACCGGGGAGCTGTTTTTT
CDR3: CASTGGVGTGELFF

D: NA
J: TRBJ2-7
V: TRBV4-2
size: few
DNA: TGTGCCAGCAGCCAGAGACAGGAAACCTACGAGCAGTACTTC
CDR3: CASSQRQETYEQYF

D: NA
J: TRBJ2-1
V: TRBV7-8
size: NA
DNA: TGTGCCAGCAGCCGACTACTCACCTACAATGAGCAGTTCTTC
CDR3: CASSRLLTYNEQFF

D: TRBD1
J: TRBJ1-1
V: TRBV6-1
size: NA
DNA: TGTGCTACCGGGACAGCAAGACTATTGAACACTGAAGCTTTCTTT
CDR3: CATGTARLLNTEAFF

D: NA
J: TRBJ2-7
V: TRBV11-2
size: few
DNA: TGTGCCAGCAGCTTCGAGGCAGCAAGCTCCTACGAGCAGTACTTC
CDR3: CASSFEAASSYEQYF

D: TRBD2
J: TRBJ2-5
V: TRBV5-1
size: few
DNA: TGCGCCAGCAGGAATAGCGGGGAGCAAGAGACCCAGTACTTC
CDR3: CASRNSGEQETQYF

D: NA
J: TRBJ2-7
V: TRBV7-2
size: many
DNA: TGTGCCAGCAGCTTCTGGATAGGGGATGACGAGCAGTACTTC
CDR3: CASSFWIGDDEQYF

D: TRBD1
J: TRBJ2-3
V: TRBV12-5
size: few
DNA: TGTGCTAGTGGTTTGGTTGCAGGGACAGTCACAGATACGCAGTATTTT
CDR3: CASGLVAGTVTDTQYF

D: NA
J: TRBJ2-1
V: TRBV7-9
size: few
DNA: TGTGCCAGCAGCCCAGCGGTCGGGGGCAGGGATGAGCAGTTCTTC
CDR3: CASSPAVGGRDEQFF

D: NA
J: TRBJ1-2
V: TRBV9
size: NA
DNA: TGTGCCAGCAGCGAGTGGGCCGGGACCTATGGCTACACCTTC
CDR3: CASSEWAGTYGYTF

D: NA
J: TRBJ2-7
V: TRBV9
size: few
DNA: TGTGCCAGCAGCGTAGGCGCGTCCCTCAGCTCCTACGAGCAGTACTTC
CDR3: CASSVGASLSSYEQYF

D: NA
J: TRBJ2-3
V: TRBV2
size: many
DNA: TGTGCCAGCAGTGAAGCGATCGTAGGGGGGCACACAGATACGCAGTATTTT
CDR3: CASSEAIVGGHTDTQYF

D: NA
J: TRBJ1-2
V: TRBV9
size: NA
DNA: TGTGCCAGCGAAGCTCCTCTGCATGGCTACACCTTC
CDR3: CASEAPLHGYTF

D: TRBD2
J: TRBJ2-7
V: TRBV4-2
size: many
DNA: TGTGCCAGCAGCCCCGAATACCCGACTAGCGGCTACGAGCAGTACTTC
CDR3: CASSPEYPTSGYEQYF

D: TRBD2
J: TRBJ2-7
V: TRBV7-9
size: few
DNA: TGTGCCAGCAGCTTAGCAGACGGACTAGCGGCTGAGCAGTACTTC
CDR3: CASSLADGLAAEQYF

D: NA
J: TRBJ2-7
V: TRBV15
size: few
DNA: TGTGCCACCAGCAGAGATCCTGCCTACGAGCAGTACTTC
CDR3: CATSRDPAYEQYF

D: NA
J: TRBJ1-2
V: TRBV4-3
size: many
DNA: TGCGCCAGCAGCCAAGTGGCGGCCCCCAACTATGGCTACACCTTC
CDR3: CASSQVAAPNYGYTF

D: TRBD1
J: TRBJ1-1
V: TRBV18
size: many
DNA: TGTGCCAGCTCGCCAGGGGGCCAATGGATGGAAACTGAAGCTTTCTTT
CDR3: CASSPGGQWMETEAFF

D: NA
J: TRBJ1-2
V: TRBV20-1
size: few
DNA: TGCAGTGCTAGAGATCGAGGAGCTAACTATGGCTACACCTTC
CDR3: CSARDRGANYGYTF

D: NA
J: TRBJ2-1
V: TRBV6-2/TRBV6-3
size: NA
DNA: TGTGCCAGCAGCACTCGGAGGGGTGAGCAGTTCTTC
CDR3: CASSTRRGEQFF

D: NA
J: TRBJ2-1
V: TRBV15
size: few
DNA: TGTGCCACCGCCAACGGGGGTCGCGGCGGTGAGCAGTTCTTC
CDR3: CATANGGRGGEQFF

D: TRBD2
J: TRBJ2-7
V: TRBV10-1
size: few
DNA: TGCGCCAGCAGTGAGGAGCGGGGGGCCTCCTACGAGCAGTACTTC
CDR3: CASSEERGASYEQYF

D: NA
J: TRBJ2-7
V: TRBV25-1
size: NA
DNA: TGTGCCAGCAGTGCCGAAGGAGGGACCGACGAGCAGTACTTC
CDR3: CASSAEGGTDEQYF

D: TRBD2
J: TRBJ2-1
V: TRBV12-3/TRBV12-4
size: few
DNA: TGTGCCAGCACCCTAGCGGGGGTAACCTACAATGAGCAGTTCTTC
CDR3: CASTLAGVTYNEQFF

D: NA
J: TRBJ1-2
V: TRBV9
size: few
DNA: TGTGCCAGCACCCAGGGATTAGACTATGGCTACACCTTC
CDR3: CASTQGLDYGYTF

D: NA
J: TRBJ2-3
V: TRBV20-1
size: many
DNA: TGCAGTGCTAGAGATCGGGAGGATACGCAGTATTTT
CDR3: CSARDREDTQYF

D: NA
J: TRBJ2-7
V: TRBV3-1
size: NA
DNA: TGTGCCAGCAGCCAAGTCGCGGTTAGCTCCTACGAGCAGTACTTC
CDR3: CASSQVAVSSYEQYF

D: TRBD2
J: TRBJ2-1
V: TRBV4-3
size: few
DNA: TGCGCCAGCAGCCCCGGGACTAGCGGGATCCCTCATGAGCAGTTCTTC
CDR3: CASSPGTSGIPHEQFF

D: NA
J: TRBJ2-5
V: TRBV7-9
size: many
DNA: TGTGCCAGCAGCTTAGAAGGGGGAGGAGAGACCCAGTACTTC
CDR3: CASSLEGGGETQYF

D: TRBD2
J: TRBJ2-5
V: TRBV6-1
size: few
DNA: TGTGCCAGCAGCCCGGGGGGGGGAACAACGGAGACCCAGTACTTC
CDR3: CASSPGGGTTETQYF

D: TRBD2
J: TRBJ2-1
V: TRBV4-3
size: few
DNA: TGCGCCAGCACAGAGGGGACGGCGGGAGTATCCTACAATGAGCAGTTCTTC
CDR3: CASTEGTAGVSYNEQFF

D: NA
J: TRBJ2-3
V: TRBV11-2
size: many
DNA: TGTGCCAGCAGCTTAGAGGCAGATACGCAGTATTTT
CDR3: CASSLEADTQYF

D: TRBD2
J: TRBJ2-7
V: TRBV7-8
size: few
DNA: TGTGCCAGCAGCTCAGGGACTAGCGGGAGTACATACGAGCAGTACTTC
CDR3: CASSSGTSGSTYEQYF

D: NA
J: TRBJ2-7
V: TRBV9
size: few
DNA: TGTGCCAGCAGCGTTGGGGGGCGGGAGCAGTACTTC
CDR3: CASSVGGREQYF

D: NA
J: TRBJ2-2
V: TRBV7-2
size: few
DNA: TGTGCCAGCAGCTATAGCATCGGGCTATTCGCGAACACCGGGGAGCTGTTTTTT
CDR3: CASSYSIGLFANTGELFF

D: NA
J: TRBJ1-3
V: TRBV12-3/TRBV12-4
size: many
DNA: TGTGCCAGCCGGGTCTCTGGAAACACCATATATTTT
CDR3: CASRVSGNTIYF

D: NA
J: TRBJ2-1
V: TRBV12-3/TRBV12-4
size: many
DNA: TGTGCCAGCAGTCCTCTAGACAATGAGCAGTTCTTC
CDR3: CASSPLDNEQFF

D: NA
J: TRBJ1-5
V: TRBV27
size: few
DNA: TGTGCCAGCACCAGCAACAGAGATAGCAATCAGCCCCAGCATTTT
CDR3: CASTSNRDSNQPQHF

D: TRBD2
J: TRBJ2-7
V: TRBV20-1
size: NA
DNA: TGCAGTGCTTTAGCGGGGGGCTCCTACGAGCAGTACTTC
CDR3: CSALAGGSYEQYF